The 28 T cell receptor beta chains below all came from one sample that was sequenced in a study of shared clonotypes between healthy human individuals. Measured with immunoSEQ multiplex PCR; TCRdb has only the in-frame clones, and not every one. Found here are about 1.5 million clones, approximately 98% of them singletons; the top ten hold roughly 0.45%. Material for sequencing was naive CD4+ T cells sorted from blood. Specified subset: CD45RA+ positively selected. Receptors originate from a man aged 25-45 years in good health.

The V gene is TRBV27, the J gene TRBJ2-3; weak D call: TRBD1 (7 bases). Between the trimmed V and J ends, which lost 6 bases and 15 bases, there was a span of 22 bases. This CDR3 is built from 13 residues. Germline-derived CDR1 and CDR2 are MNHEY and SMNVEV (reference sequence). The CDR3: CASSYPKGAGLYF. The CDR3 coding sequence is TGTGCCAGCAGCTATCCGAAGGGGGCGGGACTCTATTTT.

V usage is TRBV4-2 and J usage is TRBJ2-2, with 11 bases fitting TRBD2. Germline loops: CDR1 LGHNA, CDR2 YNFKEQ. The trim removed 2 bases at V and 7 bases at J, leaving 6 bases unmatched. This CDR3 contains 16 residues. CDR3 in amino acids: CASSQLAGGEVGELFF. DNA for the CDR3: TGTGCCAGCAGCCAACTAGCGGGAGGAGAGGTCGGGGAGCTGTTTTTT.

Comments on this clone: Other DNA sequences in the same sample also yield this CDR3. V and J are TRBV7-9 and TRBJ1-2; D is uncertain. Germline CDR1 is SEHNR and CDR2 is FQNEAQ (reference sequence). V lost 1 base and J 1 base, leaving 7 bases between the germline ends. The CDR3 is 14 residues long. This chain's CDR3 is CASSLVGSNYGYTF. CDR3 bases: TGTGCCAGCAGCTTAGTAGGGAGTAACTATGGCTACACCTTC.

The CDR3: CASSESGGNTEAFF. The CDR3 DNA reads TGTGCCAGCAGTGAAAGTGGAGGGAACACTGAAGCTTTCTTT. The rearrangement links TRBV6-1 to TRBJ1-1; D is unresolved. CDR3 length: 14 residues. The V end was cut by 2 bases, the J end by 1 base, with 8 bases between. The germline V gene encodes CDR1 MNHNS and CDR2 SASEGT.

The chain carries TRBV14 and TRBJ2-1; the match to TRBD2 covers 7 bases. The CDR3 extends over 17 amino acids. Per germline, CDR1 SGHDN and CDR2 FVKESK. Trimming at V came to 4 bases and at J to 2 bases, leaving 11 bases not matched to a gene. The CDR3 DNA reads as TGTGCCAGCAGCCCTACGGGCGGGACTACCCCCTACAATGAGCAGTTCTTC. Translation: CASSPTGGTTPYNEQFF.

The chain combines TRBV2 with TRBJ2-7; D uncertain. V lost 9 bases and J 3 bases, leaving 18 bases between the germline ends. The CDR3 has 14 residues. Looked up from germline, CDR1 is SNHLY and CDR2 is FYNNEI. The CDR3 coding sequence is TGTGCCAGTCTCCAAGAAACAGTGAGCTACGAGCAGTACTTC. Translation: CASLQETVSYEQYF.

The chain uses TRBV4-1 and TRBJ2-3; the match to TRBD2 covers 10 bases. The V segment lost 0 bases and the J segment 0 bases; nucleotides outside the gene matches: 6. The CDR3 contains 18 residues. Germline V gene data show CDR1 as MGHRA and CDR2 as YSYEKL. The CDR3 coding sequence is TGCGCCAGCAGCCAAGAATCCTGGACTAGCGGTAGCACAGATACGCAGTATTTT. It specifies CASSQESWTSGSTDTQYF.

V and J are TRBV6-6 and TRBJ1-5; the D gene is possibly TRBD1 (6 bases). Germline lookup yields CDR1 MNHNY and CDR2 SVGAGI (reference sequence). The V and J ends lost 7 bases and 1 base respectively, with 14 bases between them. The length of the CDR3 is 15 residues. CDR3 in DNA: TGTGCCAGCACCCACTTGGGGGGCAGCAATCAGCCCCAGCATTTT. Its protein product is CASTHLGGSNQPQHF.

Comments on this clone: Other DNA sequences from this sample encode an identical CDR3 as well. The rearrangement uses TRBV5-4 and TRBJ2-7; 7 bases are shared with TRBD1. V lost 3 bases, J lost 0 bases, and 3 bases stayed unmatched. The CDR3 length is 14 residues. The germline V gene has CDR1 SGHNT and CDR2 YYREEE (reference sequence). CDR3 region: CASSYRDSSYEQYF. The CDR3 DNA follows: TGTGCCAGCAGCTACCGGGACAGCTCCTACGAGCAGTACTTC.

This chain joins TRBV5-1 and TRBJ2-7, with 9 bases fitting TRBD2. CDR1 SGHRS and CDR2 YFSETQ come from the germline V gene. This CDR3 contains 14 residues. V lost 7 bases, J lost 5 bases, and 10 bases stayed unmatched. The CDR3, as DNA: TGCGCCAGCGGCATAGCGGGAGACGCTAACGAGCAGTACTTC. It specifies CASGIAGDANEQYF.

In this sample, this clone turned up once. This chain uses TRBV29-1 with TRBJ2-5; 8 positions match TRBD2. V lost 4 bases to trimming and J lost 5 bases; unmatched junction nucleotides: 9. Per germline, CDR1 SQVTM and CDR2 ANQGSEA. The CDR3 covers 14 residues. The CDR3 here is CSVAPAGEGETQYF. The CDR3 coding sequence is TGCAGCGTTGCGCCAGCGGGAGAGGGGGAGACCCAGTACTTC.

A note on this clone: The identical CDR3 is also encoded by other nucleotide sequences in the sample. The V gene is TRBV9, the J gene TRBJ2-5; 12 nucleotides agree with TRBD1. Germline V gene data show CDR1 as SGDLS and CDR2 as YYNGEE. The CDR3 is 15 amino acids. V shed 0 bases, J shed 4 bases, and the junction held 1 base outside the gene matches. CDR3 bases: TGTGCCAGCAGCGTAGGGGACAGGGGGCGAGAGACCCAGTACTTC. Encoded protein: CASSVGDRGRETQYF.

V gene TRBV28 combines with J gene TRBJ2-7; D is unresolved. The CDR3 is made up of 12 amino acids. Per germline, CDR1 MDHEN and CDR2 SYDVKM. Trimming cost V 3 bases and J 3 bases, with 6 bases left between them. The CDR3 sequence is CASSFYYYEQYF. CDR3 coding DNA: TGTGCCAGCAGTTTCTATTACTACGAGCAGTACTTC.

This chain links TRBV7-2 with TRBJ2-7, with D perhaps matching TRBD2 (5 bases). Germline V gene data show CDR1 as SGHTA and CDR2 as FQGNSA. CDR3 length equals 13 residues. Trimming left V 5 bases short and J 6 bases short, with 14 bases between. This CDR3 is CASSAYGRAEQYF. The CDR3 bases are TGTGCCAGCAGCGCCTATGGGCGGGCCGAGCAGTACTTC.

CDR3 nucleotides: TGTGCCAGCATGGGTGGGTGGGAGAAAAACTACGAGCAGTACTTC. Protein sequence: CASMGGWEKNYEQYF. J is TRBJ2-7 and V is TRBV28; D perhaps matches TRBD2 (5 bases). The V and J ends lost 7 bases and 3 bases respectively, with 19 bases between them. CDR1 MDHEN and CDR2 SYDVKM come from the germline V gene. The CDR3 is 15 residues long.

This chain uses TRBV25-1 with TRBJ1-5, with a tentative D call TRBD1 (5 bases). Trimming removed 1 base from V and 1 base from J, with 8 bases in between. This CDR3 has 15 residues. Germline CDR1 and CDR2: MGHDK and SYGVNS. For the CDR3, the DNA is TGTGCCAGCAGTGAATCTGGGGGAAGCAATCAGCCCCAGCATTTT. Its protein product is CASSESGGSNQPQHF.

V is TRBV7-9 and J is TRBJ2-1; 11 bases map to TRBD2. V was clipped by 6 bases and J by 3 bases; unmatched bases: 7. CDR1 is SEHNR and CDR2 is FQNEAQ in the germline V gene (reference sequence). CDR3 size: 16 residues. The CDR3 reads CASRPGLAGGYNEQFF. DNA of the CDR3: TGTGCCAGCAGACCCGGACTAGCGGGCGGCTACAATGAGCAGTTCTTC.

The rearrangement joins TRBV5-4 to TRBJ1-2, with 8 nucleotides matching TRBD1. With 3 bases clipped from V and 5 bases from J, the junction kept 15 bases outside the gene matches. The CDR3 is made up of 17 amino acids. From germline, CDR1 is SGHNT and CDR2 YYREEE (reference sequence). The CDR3 here is CASSYPGGSSFSYGYTF. The CDR3 DNA reads TGTGCCAGCAGCTATCCAGGGGGCTCGTCTTTTAGTTATGGCTACACCTTC.

The chain employs TRBV28 and TRBJ2-7; 7 nucleotides agree with TRBD1. The CDR3 length is 13 residues. Germline V CDR1 and CDR2: MDHEN, SYDVKM. Losses at the gene ends were 4 bases for V and 5 bases for J; bases not matched to a gene: 5. The CDR3 loop is CASSSYRGDEQYF. CDR3 bases: TGTGCCAGCAGTTCGTACAGGGGAGACGAGCAGTACTTC. The complete variable domain, with remaining parts taken from reference TRBV28 and TRBJ2-7, reads DVKVTQSSRYLVKRTGEKVFLECVQDMDHENMFWYRQDPGLGLRLIYFSYDVKMKEKGDIPEGYSVSREKKERFSLILESASTNQTSMYLCASSSYRGDEQYFGPGTRLTVT.

This rearrangement joins TRBV6-1 to TRBJ1-1, with TRBD1 matching over 10 bases. V shed 1 base, J shed 4 bases, and the junction held 6 bases outside the gene matches. The CDR3 totals 16 residues. Germline V gene lookup returns CDR1 MNHNS and CDR2 SASEGT. The CDR3 spells CASSEGMGTGATEAFF. In DNA form, the CDR3 reads TGTGCCAGCAGTGAAGGTATGGGGACAGGGGCCACTGAAGCTTTCTTT.

The genes are TRBV5-1 and TRBJ1-1; TRBD1 might be the D (5 bases). Germline V gene data show CDR1 as SGHRS and CDR2 as YFSETQ. Between the trimmed V and J ends, which lost 5 bases and 4 bases, there was a span of 9 bases. The CDR3 is 12 residues long. CDR3 nucleotide sequence: TGCGCCAGCAGTTCAGGGTTCACTGAAGCTTTCTTT. It codes for CASSSGFTEAFF.

The chain combines TRBV9 with TRBJ2-5, with 12 bases fitting TRBD2. The CDR3 length is 16 residues. Germline V gene sequence: CDR1 SGDLS, CDR2 YYNGEE. V was pared by 2 bases and J by 10 bases, with 12 bases of the junction left unmatched. CDR3 sequence reads: CASSVGTSGPARDQYF. CDR3 nucleotides: TGTGCCAGCAGCGTGGGGACTAGCGGGCCCGCCAGGGACCAGTACTTC.

The J gene is TRBJ2-3, the V gene TRBV9, with a weak D call TRBD2 (6 bases). Germline V gene lookup returns CDR1 SGDLS and CDR2 YYNGEE. The V end was cut by 5 bases, the J end by 4 bases, with 14 bases between. This CDR3 contains 14 residues. This CDR3 reads CASSASVGADTQYF. In DNA form, the CDR3 reads TGTGCCAGCAGTGCTAGCGTTGGGGCAGATACGCAGTATTTT.

The chain employs TRBV5-1 and TRBJ2-7; D possibly corresponds to TRBD1 (6 bases). Germline V CDR1 and CDR2: SGHRS, YFSETQ. This CDR3 spans 14 amino acids. With 5 bases removed from V and 3 bases from J, the gap between germline ends came to 15 bases. The CDR3 protein is CASSLGQTYYEQYF. The CDR3, as DNA: TGCGCCAGCAGTCTAGGACAGACCTACTACGAGCAGTACTTC. Full variable domain (rest looked up from reference TRBV5-1 and TRBJ2-7): KAGVTQTPRYLIKTRGQQVTLSCSPISGHRSVSWYQQTPGQGLQFLFEYFSETQRNKGNFPGRFSGRQFSNSRSEMNVSTLELGDSALYLCASSLGQTYYEQYFGPGTRLTVT.

The V gene is TRBV18, the J gene TRBJ1-1; no clear D. This CDR3 has 15 residues. V lost 3 bases to trimming and J lost 8 bases, with 19 bases between them. Germline V CDR1 and CDR2: KGHSH, LQKENI. CDR3 sequence reads: CASSPRASERTEAFF. CDR3 DNA sequence: TGTGCCAGCTCACCCCGGGCGTCGGAACGTACCGAAGCTTTCTTT.

The chain is built from TRBV6-5 and TRBJ2-7; D gene ambiguous. Trimming cost V 2 bases and J 4 bases, with 15 bases left between them. CDR1 is MNHEY and CDR2 is SVGAGI in the germline V gene. The CDR3 covers 15 residues. The CDR3 sequence: CASSYIGPIGYEQYF. The CDR3 DNA follows: TGTGCCAGCAGTTACATAGGACCCATTGGATACGAGCAGTACTTC.

The rearrangement joins TRBV29-1 to TRBJ2-3; D unresolved. V lost 2 bases and J 0 bases, leaving 15 bases between the germline ends. CDR1 is SQVTM, CDR2 ANQGSEA, per germline. The CDR3 contains 16 residues. This CDR3 reads CSVEPGPLGSTDTQYF. For the CDR3, the DNA is TGCAGCGTTGAACCGGGCCCTTTGGGAAGCACAGATACGCAGTATTTT.

V and J are TRBV4-1 and TRBJ2-1, with 8 bases fitting TRBD2. Trimming took 3 bases from V and 7 from J; bases not matched to a gene: 11. Germline loops: CDR1 MGHRA, CDR2 YSYEKL. This CDR3 comprises 16 residues. CDR3 in amino acids: CASSQDLREGWNEQFF. In nucleotides, the CDR3 is TGCGCCAGCAGCCAGGATCTACGGGAGGGTTGGAATGAGCAGTTCTTC.